This T cell receptor (beta chain) originates from a study of response to subunit inactivated influenza vaccine. Study-wide points: After each seasonal influenza vaccination, few new T cells are recruited, the authors suggested.

The CDR3 is 13 amino acids. Germline V lookup: CDR1 SQVTM, CDR2 ANQGSEA. V lost 3 bases, J lost 2 bases, and 9 bases lay in between. TCRdb re-derived calls from the RT-PCR reads in MiXCR, one entry per CDR3 protein. Of under 550,000 distinct CDR3 sequences in the sample, less than 8% are singletons; the top ten hold 10% to 15%. In its sample, this clonotype was seen many times. Its antigen is as yet unknown. This specimen consisted of PBMCs from blood, obtained roughly 24 months after vaccination. This TCR came from a man aged 45-69 years who received an inactivated influenza vaccine. The chain employs TRBV29-1 and TRBJ2-3; maybe TRBD1 (5 bases). CDR3 residues: CSVEQTVTDTQYF. CDR3 coding DNA: TGCAGCGTTGAGCAGACAGTCACAGATACGCAGTATTTT.